Below, one T cell receptor (beta chain) is given with its context. Its antigen remains undetermined. No much larger clone is present one base from it, and per-base qualities are unavailable. The CDR3 regions of human TCRbeta chains were analyzed by immunosequencing. Concerning the study's data processing: Repertoire TCRs were matched against a reference library of SARS-CoV-2-specific TCRs generated with the MIRA antigen-specificity platform. Breadth was defined as the fraction of unique TCRs that were SARS-CoV-2-associated, and depth was defined as the fraction of total T cells that were SARS-CoV-2-associated. Using the MIRA data, every spike-specific TCR was mapped to the spike region that the TCR reacted to and assigned to either a CD4 or a CD8 class. Log10-transformed breadth and depth values were compared by one-way ANOVA with Sidak's multiple comparisons tests. TCRdb's version of the immuneACCESS table is confined to in-frame rearrangements and falls short of the full clone set. An unresolved V gene accounts for under half of the shortfall where checked; the remainder is of unknown origin. V, J and clone size are taken as reported in that table, and D and trimming were inferred from the DNA itself. Within this sample are 120,000 or so clones, with about nine tenths of them counted one time only. The ten largest clones add up to approximately 1% of the sample.

The data belong to a study of T cell responses to AZD1222 COVID-19 vaccine (TCRdb year 2021). Some background on the complete study: AZD1222 recipients given second doses at about 4 weeks or at about 12 weeks were pooled, since spike-specific TCR depth and breadth were not found to differ between the two schedules. A total of under 250 trial participants underwent TCR sequencing, of whom some 200 had received two doses of AZD1222 and around 25 had received two doses of the MenACWY control vaccine. Trial participants were enrolled into age subgroups of 18-55, 56-69 and 70-plus years, which contained about 150, 28 and 57 TCR-sequenced participants, respectively. What the research found in general, with its limitations: A significant rise in spike-specific TCR breadth and depth was observed after two AZD1222 doses relative to day 0 and relative to MenACWY recipients. Epitopes outside the regions mutated in the B.1.351 and B.1.1.7 variants were reportedly recognized by nearly half of the unique spike-specific TCRs. Most participants were white British and females outnumbered males, and the authors suggested that clonal diversity may have been underestimated. Only 5 to 7 AZD1222 recipients were SARS-CoV-2 seropositive at baseline, limiting conclusions about previously exposed vaccinees. The 56-69-year group was small, and its depth increase did not reach significance, likely because of low power. The vaccine-associated CD4 TCRs covered the entire spike protein, and the dominant responses fell in regions 160-218 and 743-854. Because no day 14 peak-response samples were available, repertoires were characterized only after the peak T cell response.

The CDR3 contains 13 residues, cysteine and phenylalanine counted. Only the CDR3 DNA stays, 39 bases, in frame from base 1. Trimming at the junction amounts to 1 base on V and 6 bases on J, and the germline ends lie 7 bases apart. For CDR1 and CDR2, the germline V gene lists SGHRS and YFSETQ. According to the study, the label for this sample's time point signals: baseline before first vaccination. Vaccinee samples came from UK trials COV001 and COV002, including a single-blind randomized controlled phase 2/3 trial of AZD1222 (ChAdOx1 nCoV-19) in healthy adults. For TCRbeta chain sequencing, PBMC samples were collected from trial participants at day 0 and at day 28 after the second dose.

The rearranged segments are TRBV5-1 and TRBJ2-2; the D gene is unclear. This sample comprised peripheral blood, obtained on day 0 of AZD1222 vaccination. The TCR sequence derives from an adult in good health. The CDR3 amino acid sequence is: CASSLLSAGELFF. The base sequence is TGCGCCAGCAGCTTGCTATCGGCCGGGGAGCTGTTTTTT.